This TCR beta chain was recovered during a study of cytomegalovirus exposure and HLA in healthy donors. It was with 60 Vbeta and 13 Jbeta primers that the PCR ran. The repertoire was sequenced with immunoSEQ multiplex PCR; TCRdb's copy has only in-frame clones and lacks some. Of 55,000 to 75,000 clones listed, 60% to 80% are singletons. Trimming pared 1 base from V and 4 bases from J, leaving 5 bases between. This CDR3 spans 13 amino acids. Germline V gene lookup returns CDR1 SGHTA and CDR2 FQGNSA. The sample consisted of PBMCs. The V and J genes are TRBV7-2 and TRBJ1-3; D uncertain. This TCR was sampled from a girl aged 10-17 years in good health and CMV-seropositive. CDR3 sequence (DNA): TGTGCCAGCAGCTTAGTTTCGGGAAACACCATATATTTT. It translates to CASSLVSGNTIYF.